The T cell receptor beta chain described here comes from a study of control samples from healthy donors and cancer patients. Assay: immunoSEQ multiplex PCR; the TCRdb copy retains only in-frame clones and omits some. This sample has 130,000 to 150,000 clones, with more than 85% found just once. The receptor was isolated from a woman between 25 and 40 years old in good health. The sample comprised blood.

CDR3 amino acids: CASSFRGSLYGYTF. CDR3 DNA: TGTGCCAGTTCTTTCAGGGGATCCCTCTATGGCTACACCTTC. V is TRBV19 and J is TRBJ1-2; possibly TRBD1 for D (6 bases). V lost 8 bases, J lost 4 bases, and 17 bases lay in between. CDR3 size: 14 residues. Germline V CDR1 and CDR2: LNHDA, SQIVND (reference sequence).